The 8 T cell receptor beta chains presented below share a single source sample, sequenced in a study of T cell responses to AZD1222 COVID-19 vaccine. Produced via immunoSEQ multiplex PCR; TCRdb's table is partial and in-frame only. The data contain some 120,000 clones, approximately 90% of them singletons. Sequencing used peripheral blood, obtained on day 0 of AZD1222 vaccination. Receptors originate from an adult in good health.

The V and J genes are TRBV28 and TRBJ1-6; possibly TRBD1 for D (5 bases). The CDR3 contains 15 residues. V was pared by 1 base and J by 12 bases, with 16 bases between. Germline CDR1 and CDR2: MDHEN and SYDVKM. The DNA of the CDR3 is TGTGCCAGCAGTTTATTCCCAGGGTTAGGCCAACCCCTCCACTTT. This gives the protein CASSLFPGLGQPLHF. The whole variable domain, filled in from reference TRBV28 and TRBJ1-6, reads DVKVTQSSRYLVKRTGEKVFLECVQDMDHENMFWYRQDPGLGLRLIYFSYDVKMKEKGDIPEGYSVSREKKERFSLILESASTNQTSMYLCASSLFPGLGQPLHFGNGTRLTVT.

V is TRBV27 and J is TRBJ2-1, with TRBD2 matching over 9 bases. The CDR3 is 15 residues long. Germline CDR1 MNHEY, CDR2 SMNVEV (reference sequence). Losses at the gene ends were 4 bases for V and 5 bases for J; bases not matched to a gene: 6. CDR3 amino acids: CASSSAGLANNEQFF. CDR3 sequence (DNA): TGTGCCAGCAGTTCGGCGGGACTAGCCAACAATGAGCAGTTCTTC.

The chain combines TRBV12-3 or TRBV12-4 with TRBJ2-3, with D tentatively TRBD1 (7 bases). CDR3 length: 13 residues. Trimming took off 7 bases at V and 4 bases at J, with 12 bases between the two ends. The CDR3 DNA reads as TGTGCCAGCACCGGAGGGACAGCAGATACGCAGTATTTT. Its protein product is CASTGGTADTQYF.

This chain uses TRBV2 with TRBJ2-3; D assignment may be TRBD1 or TRBD2 (5 bases each). Germline V gene sequence: CDR1 SNHLY, CDR2 FYNNEI. Between the trimmed V and J ends, which lost 6 bases and 0 bases, there was a span of 13 bases. This CDR3 comprises 15 residues. The CDR3 coding sequence is TGTGCCAGCAGGGGACGGATGGACAGCACAGATACGCAGTATTTT. As protein: CASRGRMDSTDTQYF.

Turning to this clone: The same CDR3 arises from other DNA sequences in this sample as well. The chain recombines TRBV11-2 with TRBJ1-2; D ambiguous. The ends were cut back, 0 bases at V and 8 bases at J, with 10 bases in the middle. Per germline, CDR1 SGHAT and CDR2 FQNNGV. The CDR3 spans 13 residues. CDR3 sequence reads: CASSLDRGGGYTF. CDR3 DNA: TGTGCCAGCAGCTTAGATCGGGGAGGCGGCTACACCTTC.

The sample holds one count of this clone. The chain combines TRBV11-3 with TRBJ1-3; no clear D. The germline V and J ends were trimmed by 5 bases and 3 bases, with 5 bases remaining between them. The CDR3 covers 12 residues. CDR1 is SGHNT and CDR2 is YENEEA in the germline V gene. The CDR3 is CASSPDGNTIYF. The CDR3 region has the DNA TGTGCCAGCAGCCCTGATGGAAACACCATATATTTT.

The chain links TRBV5-1 to TRBJ2-7; the D is unclear. CDR3 size: 14 residues. Germline CDR1 is SGHRS and CDR2 is YFSETQ. V shed 4 bases and J shed 0 bases, with 11 bases lying between them. The CDR3, as DNA: TGCGCCAGCAGCGAAGACCCGAGCTCCTACGAGCAGTACTTC. Its protein is CASSEDPSSYEQYF.

The chain couples TRBV2 to TRBJ2-4; 7 nucleotides match TRBD2. The J segment lost 9 bases and the V segment lost 2 bases, leaving 7 bases of the junction unmatched. CDR3 size: 14 residues. Germline-derived CDR1 and CDR2 are SNHLY and FYNNEI. CDR3 loop: CASSESSGIVIQYF. CDR3 in DNA: TGTGCCAGCAGTGAATCTAGCGGTATCGTCATTCAGTACTTC.